The 18 T cell receptor beta chains given below trace back to one sample, sequenced in a study of T cell repertoires in cytomegalovirus infection (dated by TCRdb to between 2017 and 2020). Instrument on record: Illumina HiSeq 1500. TCRdb reran the public reads through fastp at Q25 and MiXCR, keeping productive beta chains. Rows matching on CDR3 protein sequence are summarized as one entry with the most common DNA and genes. Within this sample are around 800,000 distinct CDR3 sequences, with about 30% of them counted one time only. The top ten clones comprise approximately 13% of the sample. The treatment or condition label on this specimen signifies: in vitro stimulation with specific CMV peptide epitopes to enrich CMV-specific T cells. These receptors are not linked to any known antigen. This material consisted of cultured CD8+ T cells from PBMCs, taken from culture after CMV antigen stimulation. All receptors come from a human donor in good health (CMV status not recorded). Some clones in this sample may be carry-over from other donors' samples.

The chain uses TRBV20-1 and TRBJ1-2, with D perhaps matching TRBD1 (6 bases). This CDR3 has 15 residues. Between the trimmed V and J ends, which lost 0 bases and 4 bases, there was a span of 15 bases. Per the germline V gene, CDR1 is DFQATT and CDR2 is SNEGSKA (reference sequence). The CDR3 DNA sequence: TGCAGTGCTAGAGACGCCGCGGGGACATTCTATGGCTACACCTTC. This codes for CSARDAAGTFYGYTF.

The V and J genes are TRBV20-1 and TRBJ1-1; TRBD1 matches at 8 bases. The CDR3 has 16 amino acids. Germline V gene lookup returns CDR1 DFQATT and CDR2 SNEGSKA (reference sequence). The J segment lost 5 bases and the V segment lost 2 bases, leaving 13 bases of the junction unmatched. CDR3 nucleotide sequence: TGCAGTGCTAGACCCCAGGGGGCGCTTGATCTGACTGAAGCTTTCTTT. Amino acids: CSARPQGALDLTEAFF.

Many counts were recorded for this clonotype. The V gene is TRBV7-6, the J gene TRBJ1-5; D unclear. V was cut by 0 bases and J by 0 bases, with 9 bases left in between. Germline CDR1 reads SGHVS; CDR2 reads FNYEAQ. The CDR3 totals 16 residues. The CDR3 nucleotides read TGTGCCAGCAGCTTAGCTACGGGTCATAGCAATCAGCCCCAGCATTTT. Translated, it gives CASSLATGHSNQPQHF.

The table lists this clonotype with a few counts. The chain joins TRBV6-6 to TRBJ1-2, with a possible D match to TRBD1 (5 bases). Germline CDR1 is MNHNY and CDR2 is SVGAGI (reference sequence). The CDR3 totals 15 residues. V was shortened by 1 base and J by 3 bases, with 12 bases between the two germline ends. The chain's CDR3 is CASSYLPRGDYGYTF. The DNA of the CDR3 is TGTGCCAGCAGTTACTTACCCCGGGGGGACTATGGCTACACCTTC.

The rearrangement links TRBV9 to TRBJ1-1; a possible D gene is TRBD1 (5 bases). V was pared by 0 bases and J by 4 bases, with 13 bases between. Germline values: CDR1 SGDLS, CDR2 YYNGEE. The CDR3 totals 15 residues. CDR3 coding DNA: TGTGCCAGCAGCGTAGGGGGGGGGAGAGTCACTGAAGCTTTCTTT. It specifies CASSVGGGRVTEAFF. The variable domain in full, completed from reference TRBV9 and TRBJ1-1, reads DSGVTQTPKHLITATGQRVTLRCSPRSGDLSVYWYQQSLDQGLQFLIQYYNGEERAKGNILERFSAQQFPDLHSELNLSSLELGDSALYFCASSVGGGRVTEAFFGQGTRLTVV.

J is TRBJ1-2 and V is TRBV6-6; D is ambiguous. The CDR3 has 14 amino acids. The ends were cut back, 5 bases at V and 6 bases at J, with 16 bases in the middle. Germline V gene sequence: CDR1 MNHNY, CDR2 SVGAGI (reference sequence). As DNA, the CDR3 is TGTGCCAGCAGTATGAGAGGGAGTCTCGATGGCTACACCTTC. This sequence encodes CASSMRGSLDGYTF.

This clonotype was detected only a few times. The J gene is TRBJ2-3, the V gene TRBV7-6; D is unclear. V was cut by 5 bases and J by 0 bases, with 12 bases left in between. This CDR3 region has 15 residues. From germline, CDR1 is SGHVS and CDR2 FNYEAQ. CDR3 DNA sequence: TGTGCCAGCAGCCCACCGGCAGCTAGCACAGATACGCAGTATTTT. Its translation is CASSPPAASTDTQYF.

This clonotype was recorded a few times. The chain carries TRBV5-1 and TRBJ2-1; D is perhaps TRBD1 (5 bases). Germline values: CDR1 SGHRS, CDR2 YFSETQ. This CDR3 contains 13 residues. V lost 1 base, J lost 6 bases, and 8 bases lay in between. CDR3: CASSLKGFNEQFF. The CDR3 nucleotides read TGCGCCAGCAGCTTGAAGGGGTTCAATGAGCAGTTCTTC. Full variable domain (remainder filled in from reference TRBV5-1 and TRBJ2-1): KAGVTQTPRYLIKTRGQQVTLSCSPISGHRSVSWYQQTPGQGLQFLFEYFSETQRNKGNFPGRFSGRQFSNSRSEMNVSTLELGDSALYLCASSLKGFNEQFFGPGTRLTVL.

This clonotype was detected only a few times. This chain connects TRBV6-6 to TRBJ1-2; a possible D gene is TRBD1 (5 bases). Looked up from germline, CDR1 is MNHNY and CDR2 is SVGAGI (reference sequence). The CDR3 is 17 amino acids. Trimming stripped 4 bases from V and 6 bases from J, with 24 bases between. CDR3 residues: CASSSPLNGAWLNGYTF. CDR3 sequence (DNA): TGTGCCAGCAGTTCCCCCCTCAACGGGGCTTGGCTAAATGGCTACACCTTC.

The V gene is TRBV7-6, the J gene TRBJ2-7, with 10 bases fitting TRBD1. The CDR3 runs 14 residues. The germline V gene encodes CDR1 SGHVS and CDR2 FNYEAQ. After removal of 5 bases from V and 6 bases from J, the junction contained 7 bases not matched to a gene. The CDR3, as DNA: TGTGCCAGCAGCACAGGACAGGGGGTCTCCGAGCAGTACGTC. Protein sequence: CASSTGQGVSEQYV.

This clonotype was observed a handful of times. This chain connects TRBV12-3 or TRBV12-4 to TRBJ2-5; D is possibly TRBD1 (5 bases). This CDR3 contains 12 residues. Trimming took 4 bases from V and 5 from J, leaving 8 bases between them. The CDR3 protein is CASSYNRETQYF. The CDR3 DNA reads TGTGCCAGCAGTTATAACAGGGAGACCCAGTACTTC.

The chain uses TRBV12-5 and TRBJ2-3, with TRBD2 identical over 14 bases. Germline trimming cut 3 bases from V and 4 bases from J; bases unmatched to any gene: 9. Per germline, CDR1 LGHNT and CDR2 FRNRAP. CDR3 length: 18 residues. The CDR3 bases are TGTGCTAGTGGTTTCCTGACTAGCGGGGGGGCCTTCTCAGATACGCAGTATTTT. This gives the protein CASGFLTSGGAFSDTQYF.

This clonotype was detected only once. The CDR3 sequence is CASSPYRGGSYYGELFF. CDR3 nucleotide sequence: TGTGCCAGCAGCCCCTATCGGGGAGGATCCTATTACGGGGAGCTGTTTTTT. This sequence joins TRBV7-8 and TRBJ2-2, with D perhaps matching TRBD2 (6 bases). The V gene lost 5 bases and the J gene lost 7 bases, with 23 bases spanning the gap. Per the germline V gene, CDR1 is SGHVS and CDR2 is FQNEAQ. The CDR3 is made up of 17 amino acids.

This clonotype was counted a single time. The genes are TRBV20-1 and TRBJ2-3; TRBD2 agrees at 16 bases. The V gene's germline CDR1 is DFQATT and CDR2 SNEGSKA (reference sequence). The CDR3 sequence is 18 residues long. J lost 4 bases, V lost 3 bases, and 10 bases had no gene match. The CDR3 DNA reads TGCAGTGCTAGTCCTCAGGGACTAGCGGGGGGGCTCGCAGATACGCAGTATTTT. As protein: CSASPQGLAGGLADTQYF.

CDR3 DNA sequence: TGCGCCAGCAGCTTGCCGGGAGGGGGAGAAAATGAGCAGTTCTTC. It encodes CASSLPGGGENEQFF. The rearrangement joins TRBV5-1 to TRBJ2-1; the match to TRBD2 covers 8 bases. Germline V CDR1 and CDR2: SGHRS, YFSETQ. The CDR3 contains 15 residues. Trimming cost V 1 base and J 7 bases; bases outside gene matches: 7.

This clonotype was counted at least ten times. The rearrangement joins TRBV24-1 to TRBJ2-2; 9 positions agree with TRBD1. The CDR3 spans 16 residues. The V and J ends lost 1 base and 5 bases, in that order; junction bases with no gene match: 4. Looked up from germline, CDR1 is KGHDR and CDR2 is SFDVKD. CDR3: CATSDLRTGETGELFF. CDR3 nucleotides: TGTGCCACCAGTGATTTACGGACAGGGGAGACCGGGGAGCTGTTTTTT.

This clonotype appeared a few times. The chain is built from TRBV7-9 and TRBJ1-2; D remains unclear. In germline, CDR1 is SEHNR, CDR2 FQNEAQ (reference sequence). This CDR3 comprises 14 residues. The V gene lost 1 base and the J gene lost 1 base, with 7 bases spanning the gap. CDR3 sequence reads: CASSLGVVNYGYTF. The CDR3 bases are TGTGCCAGCAGCTTAGGGGTGGTTAACTATGGCTACACCTTC. The full variable domain, its missing parts supplied by reference TRBV7-9 and TRBJ1-2, is DTGVSQNPRHKITKRGQNVTFRCDPISEHNRLYWYRQTLGQGPEFLTYFQNEAQLEKSRLLSDRFSAERPKGSFSTLEIQRTEQGDSAMYLCASSLGVVNYGYTFGSGTRLTVV.

The sample holds a few counts of this clonotype. The V and J genes are TRBV6-1 and TRBJ2-7; TRBD1 might be the D (6 bases). Germline CDR1 and CDR2: MNHNS and SASEGT. V lost 8 bases to trimming and J lost 0 bases, with 17 bases between them. The CDR3 spans 15 residues. Written as DNA, the CDR3 is TGTGCCAGCGCCTCGGGTGTGGACAGCTCCTACGAGCAGTACGTC. It codes for CASASGVDSSYEQYV.